The 2 T cell receptor beta chains listed next were all sequenced from one sample in a study of blood T cells in healthy people across ages. Primers used in a second PCR of roughly 6 to 11 cycles were a sample-barcoded 5' primer and a J-beta primer mix. From the 5' RACE reads, TCRdb called clonotypes with MiXCR, one entry per CDR3 protein. The table records around 800,000 distinct CDR3 sequences, more than 25% of them present only once. This same sample was also part of a study on T cells of mothers and their children.

The sample was blood. These receptors were taken from a boy aged 10-17 years in good health.

This clonotype has at least ten counts. The J gene is TRBJ2-4, the V gene TRBV29-1, with no clear D. The CDR3 spans 13 residues. Deletions cut 4 bases from V and 0 bases from J, with 7 bases between. In germline, CDR1 is SQVTM, CDR2 ANQGSEA. This CDR3 is CSVVGLAKNIQYF. Written as DNA, the CDR3 is TGCAGCGTTGTCGGGCTAGCCAAAAACATTCAGTACTTC.

This clonotype was picked up a small number of times. The chain has TRBV20-1 and TRBJ2-1, with 9 bases matching TRBD2. The CDR3 is made up of 18 amino acids. V dropped 5 bases and J dropped 5; count of bases not matched to a gene: 19. Germline CDR1 reads DFQATT; CDR2 reads SNEGSKA (reference sequence). CDR3 sequence: CSAAPHGTSPSVHNEQFF. The CDR3 DNA is TGCAGTGCTGCTCCCCACGGGACTAGCCCTTCAGTCCACAATGAGCAGTTCTTC.